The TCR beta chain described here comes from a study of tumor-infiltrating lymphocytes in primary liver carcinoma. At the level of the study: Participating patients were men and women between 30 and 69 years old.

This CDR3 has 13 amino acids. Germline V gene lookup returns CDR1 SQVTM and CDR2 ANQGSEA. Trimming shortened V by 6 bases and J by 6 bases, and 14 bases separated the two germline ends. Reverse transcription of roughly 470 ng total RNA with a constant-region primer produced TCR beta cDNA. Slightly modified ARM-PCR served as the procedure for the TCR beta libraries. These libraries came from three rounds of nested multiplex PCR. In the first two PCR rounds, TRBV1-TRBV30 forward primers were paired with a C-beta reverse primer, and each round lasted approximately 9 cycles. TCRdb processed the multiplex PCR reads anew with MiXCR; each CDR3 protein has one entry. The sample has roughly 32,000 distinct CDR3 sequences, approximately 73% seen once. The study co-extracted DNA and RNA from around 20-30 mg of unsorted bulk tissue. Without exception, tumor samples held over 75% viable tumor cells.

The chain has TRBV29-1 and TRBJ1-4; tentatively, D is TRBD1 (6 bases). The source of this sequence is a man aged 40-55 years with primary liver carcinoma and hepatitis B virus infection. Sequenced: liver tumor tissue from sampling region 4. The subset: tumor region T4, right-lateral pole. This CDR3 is CSVWHREDEKLFF. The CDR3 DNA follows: TGCAGCGTATGGCACAGGGAAGATGAAAAACTGTTTTTT.